Shown below are 18 T cell receptor beta chains from a single sample sequenced in a study of OX40 agonist ivuxolimab in advanced cancers. Assay: immunoSEQ multiplex PCR; the TCRdb copy retains only in-frame clones and omits some. This table has about 46,000 clones, approximately 89% appearing once. This sample comprised CD4+ or CD8+ T cells sorted from blood, obtained in a trial of the OX40 agonist ivuxolimab. The origin of the receptors is an adult with an advanced solid tumor such as melanoma, head and neck, liver or kidney cancer.

Here the CDR3 reads CASSSSGHSSYEQYF. The CDR3 coding sequence is TGTGCCAGCAGCTCCTCGGGACACAGCTCCTACGAGCAGTACTTC. The chain recombines TRBV13 with TRBJ2-7; tentative D call: TRBD1 (6 bases). The CDR3 loop spans 15 amino acids. Trimming took off 4 bases at V and 0 bases at J, with 13 bases between the two ends. Germline V gene data show CDR1 as PRHDT and CDR2 as FYEKMQ (reference sequence).

This chain links TRBV27 with TRBJ2-3, with 11 bases lining up with TRBD2. J gave up 3 bases and V 6 bases, and 2 bases lay outside the gene matches. Per germline, CDR1 MNHEY and CDR2 SMNVEV (reference sequence). The CDR3 is made up of 14 amino acids. Here the CDR3 DNA reads TGTGCCAGCAGGCTAGCGGGAGGAACAGATACGCAGTATTTT. Amino acids: CASRLAGGTDTQYF.

V and J are TRBV30 and TRBJ1-3; D is unresolved. The CDR3 totals 14 residues. V lost 2 bases and J 4 bases, leaving 12 bases between the germline ends. Germline assignment: CDR1 GTSNPN and CDR2 SVGIG (reference sequence). CDR3 sequence reads: CAWSRDSAGNTIYF. The CDR3 coding sequence is TGTGCCTGGAGTCGGGATAGCGCGGGAAACACCATATATTTT.

This clone showed up just once. The chain couples TRBV7-7 to TRBJ2-3; 10 bases are shared with TRBD2. The CDR3 consists of 15 residues. The trim removed 1 base at V and 4 bases at J, leaving 2 bases unmatched. From germline, CDR1 is SSHAT and CDR2 FNYEAQ (reference sequence). CDR3 loop: CASSLGAGGADTQYF. For the CDR3, the DNA is TGTGCCAGCAGCTTAGGAGCGGGAGGGGCAGATACGCAGTATTTT.

The chain combines TRBV27 with TRBJ2-7, with 7 bases aligning to TRBD2. Germline CDR1 MNHEY, CDR2 SMNVEV (reference sequence). The CDR3 contains 16 residues. V lost 6 bases and J lost 0; bases outside the gene matches: 11. As DNA, the CDR3 is TGTGCCAGCAGGTTGAAAGCGGGGCCGAGCTCCTACGAGCAGTACTTC. Amino acids: CASRLKAGPSSYEQYF.

This chain connects TRBV10-2 to TRBJ2-1, with D uncertain. Germline V gene lookup returns CDR1 WSHSY and CDR2 SAAADI. Trimming stripped 4 bases from V and 0 bases from J, with 16 bases between. The CDR3 is 17 amino acids. The CDR3 is CASSGFHDENSYNEQFF. In DNA, the CDR3 is TGCGCCAGCAGTGGATTTCACGACGAGAACTCCTACAATGAGCAGTTCTTC.

The genes are TRBV4-2 and TRBJ1-2; D gene uncertain. V dropped 2 bases and J dropped 8 bases, with 9 bases sitting between them. This CDR3 is 12 amino acids long. Per germline, CDR1 LGHNA and CDR2 YNFKEQ. The CDR3 sequence is CASSQLEEGYTF. The CDR3 nucleotides are TGTGCCAGCAGCCAACTTGAGGAAGGCTACACCTTC.

The chain links TRBV28 to TRBJ2-3; 8 bases agree with TRBD1. Germline loops: CDR1 MDHEN, CDR2 SYDVKM. Trimming took 5 bases from V and 6 from J; bases not matched to a gene: 13. The CDR3 is 16 residues long. DNA of the CDR3: TGTGCCAGCAGTGAAGGGACAGGCGCTGTGGGGGATACGCAGTATTTT. This gives the protein CASSEGTGAVGDTQYF. Filled out from reference TRBV28 and TRBJ2-3, the complete variable domain reads DVKVTQSSRYLVKRTGEKVFLECVQDMDHENMFWYRQDPGLGLRLIYFSYDVKMKEKGDIPEGYSVSREKKERFSLILESASTNQTSMYLCASSEGTGAVGDTQYFGPGTRLTVL.

The CDR3 spells CASSPREVGKNIQYF. CDR3 coding DNA: TGTGCCAGCAGCCCACGGGAGGTGGGCAAAAACATTCAGTACTTC. The chain combines TRBV11-1 with TRBJ2-4; 7 bases are shared with TRBD2. Germline V gene lookup returns CDR1 SGHAT and CDR2 FQDESV (reference sequence). The trim removed 5 bases at V and 3 bases at J, leaving 7 bases unmatched. The CDR3 sequence is 15 residues long. Together with reference TRBV11-1 and TRBJ2-4, the CDR3 gives the full variable domain: EAEVAQSPRYKITEKSQAVAFWCDPISGHATLYWYRQILGQGPELLVQFQDESVVDDSQLPKDRFSAERLKGVDSTLKIQPAELGDSAMYLCASSPREVGKNIQYFGAGTRLSVL.

This chain joins TRBV28 and TRBJ1-4; weak D call: TRBD1 (5 bases). Per germline, CDR1 MDHEN and CDR2 SYDVKM. The V end was cut by 1 base, the J end by 4 bases, with 13 bases between. This CDR3 spans 16 amino acids. CDR3 sequence: CASSLYLIGGNEKLFF. The CDR3 nucleotides read TGTGCCAGCAGTTTATACCTAATTGGGGGTAATGAAAAACTGTTTTTT.

The genes are TRBV27 and TRBJ1-2; 7 bases are shared with TRBD1. There are 15 residues in the CDR3. The ends lost 2 bases at V and 4 bases at J; junction bases unmatched: 7. Germline-derived CDR1 and CDR2 are MNHEY and SMNVEV (reference sequence). This CDR3 reads CASSLRQGHVYGYTF. The CDR3 bases are TGTGCCAGCAGTTTAAGACAGGGTCACGTCTATGGCTACACCTTC.

In its sample, this clone was seen a few times. The chain couples TRBV5-1 to TRBJ1-6; D gene ambiguous. Germline assignment: CDR1 SGHRS and CDR2 YFSETQ. The CDR3 loop spans 15 amino acids. The V gene lost 6 bases and the J gene lost 8 bases, with 18 bases spanning the gap. CDR3 bases: TGCGCCAGCACTCCCGGTGGACTGTTATATTCACCCCTCCACTTT. This gives the protein CASTPGGLLYSPLHF.

This clone is classed as medium-sized. CDR3: CASSQTPTAPNYGYTF. The DNA of the CDR3 is TGCGCCAGCAGCCAGACTCCGACAGCACCCAACTATGGCTACACCTTC. The chain combines TRBV4-1 with TRBJ1-2, with a weak D call TRBD1 (5 bases). The CDR3 loop spans 16 amino acids. V lost 3 bases and J lost 2, with 16 bases in between. Germline-derived CDR1 and CDR2 are MGHRA and YSYEKL.

J is TRBJ2-3 and V is TRBV9, with 8 bases identical to TRBD2. The CDR3 sequence is 21 residues long. Per the germline V gene, CDR1 is SGDLS and CDR2 is YYNGEE. With V trimmed by 4 bases and J by 2 bases, 24 bases remained unmatched. CDR3: CASSPHPLTVPLAEITDTQYF. DNA of the CDR3: TGTGCCAGCAGCCCACATCCTCTCACGGTCCCACTAGCGGAGATCACAGATACGCAGTATTTT.

V usage is TRBV7-2 and J usage is TRBJ2-7, with unresolved D. Germline-derived CDR1 and CDR2 are SGHTA and FQGNSA. Trimming took 4 bases from V and 3 from J, leaving 7 bases between them. The CDR3 is made up of 12 amino acids. Here the CDR3 DNA reads TGTGCCAGCAGCTACTCGGGCTACGAGCAGTACTTC. Translation gives CASSYSGYEQYF.

The rearrangement joins TRBV7-2 to TRBJ2-7; 8 nucleotides agree with TRBD1. This CDR3 spans 15 amino acids. Per the germline V gene, CDR1 is SGHTA and CDR2 is FQGNSA. With V trimmed by 4 bases and J by 3 bases, 8 bases remained unmatched. The DNA for the CDR3 is TGTGCCAGCAGCTCGAGACAGGGGTTCGTCTACGAGCAGTACTTC. Its protein product is CASSSRQGFVYEQYF.

This clone was observed a handful of times. The V gene is TRBV4-1, the J gene TRBJ2-2, with D maybe TRBD1 (6 bases). V lost 1 base and J lost 8, with 20 bases in between. CDR1 is MGHRA, CDR2 YSYEKL, per germline. The CDR3 has 17 amino acids. The CDR3 sequence is CASSQVFRGRSKGELFF. DNA for the CDR3: TGCGCCAGCAGCCAAGTGTTCAGGGGCCGATCGAAGGGGGAGCTGTTTTTT.

This chain joins TRBV7-9 and TRBJ2-1; 15 bases line up with TRBD2. The trim removed 3 bases at V and 5 bases at J, leaving 2 bases unmatched. There are 16 residues in the CDR3. Germline CDR1 SEHNR, CDR2 FQNEAQ (reference sequence). CDR3 sequence (DNA): TGTGCCAGCAGCTTCTGGACTAGCGGGAGGGACAATGAGCAGTTCTTC. Translating gives CASSFWTSGRDNEQFF.